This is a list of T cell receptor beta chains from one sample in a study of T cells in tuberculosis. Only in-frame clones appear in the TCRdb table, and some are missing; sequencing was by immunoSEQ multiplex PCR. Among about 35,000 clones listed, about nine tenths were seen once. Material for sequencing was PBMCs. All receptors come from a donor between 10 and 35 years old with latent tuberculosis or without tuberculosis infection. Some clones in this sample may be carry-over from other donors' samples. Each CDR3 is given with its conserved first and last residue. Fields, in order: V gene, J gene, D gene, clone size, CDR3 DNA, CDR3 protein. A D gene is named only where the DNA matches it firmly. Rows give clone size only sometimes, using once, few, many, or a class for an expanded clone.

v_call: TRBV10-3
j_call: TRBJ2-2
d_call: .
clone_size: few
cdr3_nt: TGTGCCATCAGCTGGGCACAGACCTCGAACACCGGGGAGCTGTTTTTT
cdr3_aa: CAISWAQTSNTGELFF

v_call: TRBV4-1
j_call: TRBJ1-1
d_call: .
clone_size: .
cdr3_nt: TGCGCCAGCAGCCCCCTTTTGGGGGCAGCCACTGAAGCTTTCTTT
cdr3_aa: CASSPLLGAATEAFF

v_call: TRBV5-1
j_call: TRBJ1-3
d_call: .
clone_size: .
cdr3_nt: TGCGCCAGCAGTGAGGGTGCTGGAAACACCATATATTTT
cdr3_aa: CASSEGAGNTIYF

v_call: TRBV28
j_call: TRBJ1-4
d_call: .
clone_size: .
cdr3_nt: TGTGCCAGCAGTCCCCTGAGCGAAAAACTGTTTTTT
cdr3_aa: CASSPLSEKLFF

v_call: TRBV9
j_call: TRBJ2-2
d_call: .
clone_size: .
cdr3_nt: TGTGCCAGCAGCGGCAGGGCAAACACCGGGGAGCTGTTTTTT
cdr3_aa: CASSGRANTGELFF

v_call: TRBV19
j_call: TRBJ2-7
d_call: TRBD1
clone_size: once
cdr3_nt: TGTGCCAGTAGTAACTCAGGCCGGGACAGGGGGCACGAGCAGTACTTC
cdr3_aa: CASSNSGRDRGHEQYF

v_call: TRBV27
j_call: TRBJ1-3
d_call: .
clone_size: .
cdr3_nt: TGTGCCAGCAGTCCCAGGACTGAAAGCTCTGGAAACACCATATATTTT
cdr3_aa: CASSPRTESSGNTIYF

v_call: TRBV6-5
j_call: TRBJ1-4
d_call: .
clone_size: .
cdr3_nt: TGTGCCAGCAGTTACCTTCGGGAAAAACTGTTTTTT
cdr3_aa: CASSYLREKLFF

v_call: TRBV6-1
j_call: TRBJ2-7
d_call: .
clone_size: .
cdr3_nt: TGTGCCAGCAGCGAACCGCCGAGCGGGCCCTCCTACGAGCAGTACTTC
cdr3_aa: CASSEPPSGPSYEQYF

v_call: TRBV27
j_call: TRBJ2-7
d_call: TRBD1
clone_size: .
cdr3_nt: TGTGCCAGCAGTATACAGGGGTTCTACGAGCAGTACTTC
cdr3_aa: CASSIQGFYEQYF

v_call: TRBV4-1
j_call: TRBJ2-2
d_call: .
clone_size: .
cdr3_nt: TGCGCCAGCAGCCCCGGACTCCCCCGCCGGGAGCTGTTTTTT
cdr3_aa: CASSPGLPRRELFF

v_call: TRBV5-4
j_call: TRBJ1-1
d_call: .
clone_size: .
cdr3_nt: TGTGCCAGCAGCTTGTGGCGGGACGGCACTGAAGCTTTCTTT
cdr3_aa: CASSLWRDGTEAFF

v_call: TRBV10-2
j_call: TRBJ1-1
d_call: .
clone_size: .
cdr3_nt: TGCGCCAGCAGCTACACAGGGGAAGCTTTCTTT
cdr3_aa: CASSYTGEAFF

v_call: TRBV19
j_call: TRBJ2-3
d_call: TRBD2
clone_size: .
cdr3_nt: TGTGCCAGTAGTCTACAGGGACTAGCGGGGACCTCTAGCACAGATACGCAGTATTTT
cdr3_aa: CASSLQGLAGTSSTDTQYF

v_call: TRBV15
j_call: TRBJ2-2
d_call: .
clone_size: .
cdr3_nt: TGTGCCACCAGCGGGTTATTCACAGGGAACACCGGGGAGCTGTTTTTT
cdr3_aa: CATSGLFTGNTGELFF

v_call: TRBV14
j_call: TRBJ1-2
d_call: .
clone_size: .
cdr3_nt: TGTGCCAGCAGCCAAGAGGCCTCACCCCTTAACTATGGCTACACCTTC
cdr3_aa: CASSQEASPLNYGYTF